Listed here are 9 T cell receptor beta chains from one sample, sequenced in a study of blood T cell repertoires in COVID-19. The table came from immunoSEQ multiplex PCR; TCRdb's copy has only in-frame clones and leaves some out. The sample has about 48,000 clones; approximately 80% are singletons. Sequencing was carried out using peripheral blood. All receptors derive from a human donor with active or convalescent COVID-19. The donor label of this sample is uncertain.

The chain is built from TRBV5-4 and TRBJ2-5, with 7 bases identical to TRBD2. Germline V gene lookup returns CDR1 SGHNT and CDR2 YYREEE (reference sequence). The CDR3 has 16 residues. Trimming took 4 bases from V and 6 from J; bases not matched to a gene: 15. This CDR3 is CASSPGGREERKTQYF. CDR3 DNA: TGTGCCAGCAGCCCTGGGGGTCGGGAGGAAAGGAAGACCCAGTACTTC.

This chain links TRBV11-3 with TRBJ2-1, with D possibly being TRBD2 (7 bases). This CDR3 has 12 residues. CDR1 and CDR2 from the germline V gene are SGHNT and YENEEA. V lost 4 bases to trimming and J lost 9 bases, with 10 bases between them. This CDR3 reads CASSSGEGEQFF. Written as DNA, the CDR3 is TGTGCCAGCAGCTCAGGGGAGGGTGAGCAGTTCTTC.

The genes are TRBV28 and TRBJ2-3, with 8 bases matching TRBD1. Germline lookup yields CDR1 MDHEN and CDR2 SYDVKM. V dropped 5 bases and J dropped 2; count of bases not matched to a gene: 6. This CDR3 contains 15 residues. CDR3 protein: CASSPSGQVTDTQYF. CDR3 sequence (DNA): TGTGCCAGCAGTCCCTCGGGACAGGTCACAGATACGCAGTATTTT.

The chain is built from TRBV3-1 (or the pseudogene TRBV3-2) and TRBJ1-6; 7 bases fit TRBD1. V lost 5 bases, J lost 8 bases, and 6 bases stayed unmatched. Germline loops: CDR1 LGHDT, CDR2 YNNKEL (reference sequence). The CDR3 contains 14 residues. The CDR3 spells CASSRGRVDSPLHF. The CDR3 DNA sequence: TGTGCCAGCAGCAGGGGGCGGGTAGATTCACCCCTCCACTTT.

This chain joins TRBV28 and TRBJ2-3, with TRBD2 matching over 7 bases. With V trimmed by 3 bases and J by 1 base, 4 bases remained unmatched. This CDR3 is built from 15 residues. Germline CDR1 is MDHEN and CDR2 is SYDVKM. The CDR3 DNA sequence: TGTGCCAGCAGTTTTACTAGCGAGCGCACAGATACGCAGTATTTT. Its protein product is CASSFTSERTDTQYF.

This clone is a singleton in its sample. V and J are TRBV15 and TRBJ2-1, with D possibly TRBD2 on 6 matching bases. The length of the CDR3 is 15 residues. Germline V gives CDR1 LNHNV, CDR2 YYDKDF (reference sequence). V was pared by 1 base and J by 8 bases, with 15 bases between. CDR3 in DNA: TGTGCCACCAGCAGAGTTTGGGAAGGGGACTATGAGCAGTTCTTC. This sequence encodes CATSRVWEGDYEQFF.

This clone has only a few counts. This chain joins TRBV11-2 and TRBJ2-1; 8 bases line up with TRBD1. The germline CDR1 and CDR2 sequences are SGHAT and FQNNGV. V shed 5 bases, J shed 3 bases, and the junction held 9 bases outside the gene matches. This CDR3 spans 16 amino acids. CDR3 DNA: TGTGCCAGCAGCCCTACTTCGGACAGGGACTACAATGAGCAGTTCTTC. This translates into CASSPTSDRDYNEQFF.

This clone appeared once. The V gene is TRBV19, the J gene TRBJ2-1; 9 bases agree with TRBD1. The V and J ends lost 5 bases and 10 bases, in that order; junction bases with no gene match: 6. Germline loops: CDR1 LNHDA, CDR2 SQIVND (reference sequence). The CDR3 spans 13 residues. The CDR3 is CASSFDRGSEQFF. The CDR3, as DNA: TGTGCCAGTAGTTTCGACAGGGGGAGCGAGCAGTTCTTC.

This clone has only a few counts. This chain links TRBV7-3 with TRBJ2-3; 7 nucleotides line up with TRBD1. CDR1 and CDR2 (germline): SGHTA, FQGTGA. This CDR3 is built from 16 residues. V shed 6 bases, J shed 1 base, and the junction held 10 bases outside the gene matches. The CDR3 is CASSTQGTEGTDTQYF. The DNA for the CDR3 is TGTGCCAGCAGTACCCAAGGGACAGAAGGCACAGATACGCAGTATTTT.